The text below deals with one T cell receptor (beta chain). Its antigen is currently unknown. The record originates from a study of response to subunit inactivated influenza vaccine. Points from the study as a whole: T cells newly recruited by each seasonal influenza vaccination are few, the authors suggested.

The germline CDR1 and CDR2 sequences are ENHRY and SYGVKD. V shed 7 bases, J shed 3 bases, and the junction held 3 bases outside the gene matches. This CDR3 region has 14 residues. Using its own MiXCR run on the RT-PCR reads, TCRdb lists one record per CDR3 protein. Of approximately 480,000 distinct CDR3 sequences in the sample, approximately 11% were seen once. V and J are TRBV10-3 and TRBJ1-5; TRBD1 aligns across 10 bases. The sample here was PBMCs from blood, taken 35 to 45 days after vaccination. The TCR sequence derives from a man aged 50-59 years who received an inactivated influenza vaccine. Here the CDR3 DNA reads TGTGCCATCAAGGGGACAGGGGACAATCAGCCCCAGCATTTT. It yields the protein CAIKGTGDNQPQHF.